This T cell receptor (beta chain) was documented in a study of CD8+CD57+ T cells in acquired aplastic anemia. General study points: Patients and controls had CD8+ Simpson's diversity values that were not significantly distinct.

The CDR3 consists of 14 residues. Between the trimmed V and J ends, which lost 3 bases and 6 bases, there was a span of 14 bases. Note on this clonotype: As yet, its antigen is unknown.

In patients chosen for sequencing, flow cytometry had shown CD8+CD57+ cell expansion. Genomic DNA, serving as template, underwent TCR beta VDJ and CDR3 profiling. TCRdb called the reads again in MiXCR, with one record for every CDR3 protein. The table shows under 250,000 distinct CDR3 sequences, with around half occurring only once. Sequenced input: sorted CD4+, CD8+, or CD8+CD57+ T cells (not recorded which) from PBMCs. The chain employs TRBV12-3 or TRBV12-4 and TRBJ1-2; perhaps TRBD1 as D (6 bases). The receptor comes from a human donor with aplastic anemia. For the CDR3, the DNA is TGTGCCAGCAGTTTCGGGGGGGCAGGGGATGGCTACACCTTC. Translation: CASSFGGAGDGYTF.